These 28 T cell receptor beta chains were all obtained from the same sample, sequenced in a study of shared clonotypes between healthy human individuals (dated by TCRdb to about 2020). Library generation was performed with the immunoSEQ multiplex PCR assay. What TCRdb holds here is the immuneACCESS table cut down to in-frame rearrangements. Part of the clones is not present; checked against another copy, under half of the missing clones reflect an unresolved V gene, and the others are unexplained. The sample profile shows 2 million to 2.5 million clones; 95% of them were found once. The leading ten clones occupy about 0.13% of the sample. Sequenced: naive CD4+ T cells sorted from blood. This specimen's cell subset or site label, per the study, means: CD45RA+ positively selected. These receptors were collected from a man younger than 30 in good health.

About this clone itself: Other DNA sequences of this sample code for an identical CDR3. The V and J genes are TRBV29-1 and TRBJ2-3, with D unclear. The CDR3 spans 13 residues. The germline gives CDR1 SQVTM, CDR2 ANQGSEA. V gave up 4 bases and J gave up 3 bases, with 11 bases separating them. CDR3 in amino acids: CSVAARLTDTQYF. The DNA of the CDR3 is TGCAGCGTTGCGGCCAGGTTGACAGATACGCAGTATTTT.

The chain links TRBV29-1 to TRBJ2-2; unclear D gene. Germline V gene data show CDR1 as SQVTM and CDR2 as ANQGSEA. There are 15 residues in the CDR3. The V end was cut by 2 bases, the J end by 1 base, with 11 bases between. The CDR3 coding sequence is TGCAGCGTTGAAATTGCGGAAAGGAACACCGGGGAGCTGTTTTTT. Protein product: CSVEIAERNTGELFF.

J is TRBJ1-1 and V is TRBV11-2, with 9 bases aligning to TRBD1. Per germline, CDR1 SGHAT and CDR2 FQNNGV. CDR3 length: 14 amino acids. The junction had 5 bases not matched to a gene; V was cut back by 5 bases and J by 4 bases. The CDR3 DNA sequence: TGTGCCAGCAGCGCCGGGACAGGGTTCACTGAAGCTTTCTTT. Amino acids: CASSAGTGFTEAFF.

In DNA form, the CDR3 reads TGTGCCAGCAGCCAAGACAACCCACGCGATCAGCCCCAGCATTTT. Protein: CASSQDNPRDQPQHF. This rearrangement joins TRBV4-2 to TRBJ1-5; D gene ambiguous. The CDR3 extends over 15 amino acids. The V gene's germline CDR1 is LGHNA and CDR2 YNFKEQ. The V end lost 0 bases, the J end lost 5 bases, and 11 bases lay between the germline ends.

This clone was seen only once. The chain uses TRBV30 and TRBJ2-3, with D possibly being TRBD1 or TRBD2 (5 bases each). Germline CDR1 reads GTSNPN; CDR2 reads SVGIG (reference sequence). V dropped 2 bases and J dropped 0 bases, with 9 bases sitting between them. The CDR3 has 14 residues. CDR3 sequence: CAWSRGRSTDTQYF. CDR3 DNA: TGTGCCTGGAGTAGGGGACGGAGCACAGATACGCAGTATTTT.

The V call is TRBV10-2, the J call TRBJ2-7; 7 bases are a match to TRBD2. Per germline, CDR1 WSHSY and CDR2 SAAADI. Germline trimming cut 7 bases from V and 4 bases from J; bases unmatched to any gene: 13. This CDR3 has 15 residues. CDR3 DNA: TGCGCCAGCACGGCGTATGTGGGGAGGGGTTACGAGCAGTACTTC. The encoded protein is CASTAYVGRGYEQYF.

CDR3 coding DNA: TGCGCCAGCAGCTTTGGCTCAGATTCCTACGAGCAGTACTTC. It translates to CASSFGSDSYEQYF. The chain links TRBV5-1 to TRBJ2-7; D remains unclear. This CDR3 has 14 amino acids. V was cut by 2 bases and J by 1 base, with 10 bases left in between. Germline V lookup: CDR1 SGHRS, CDR2 YFSETQ.

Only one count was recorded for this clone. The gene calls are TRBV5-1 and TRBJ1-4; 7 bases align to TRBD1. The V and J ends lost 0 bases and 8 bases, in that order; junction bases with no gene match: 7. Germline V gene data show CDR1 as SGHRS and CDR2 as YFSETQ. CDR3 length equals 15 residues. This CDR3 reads CASSLADREGEKLFF. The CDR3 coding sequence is TGCGCCAGCAGCTTGGCCGACAGGGAAGGAGAAAAACTGTTTTTT.

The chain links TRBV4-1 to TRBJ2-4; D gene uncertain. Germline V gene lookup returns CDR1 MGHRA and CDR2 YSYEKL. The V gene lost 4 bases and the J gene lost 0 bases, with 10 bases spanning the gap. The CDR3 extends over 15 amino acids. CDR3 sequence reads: CASSLETVAKNIQYF. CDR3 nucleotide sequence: TGCGCCAGCAGCCTGGAGACGGTAGCCAAAAACATTCAGTACTTC.

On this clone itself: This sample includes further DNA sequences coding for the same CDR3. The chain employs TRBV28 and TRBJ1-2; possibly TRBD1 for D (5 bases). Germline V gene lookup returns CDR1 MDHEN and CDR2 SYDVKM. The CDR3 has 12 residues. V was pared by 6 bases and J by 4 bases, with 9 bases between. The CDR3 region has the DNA TGTGCCAGCAGCCCAGGGAGCTATGGCTACACCTTC. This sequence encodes CASSPGSYGYTF.

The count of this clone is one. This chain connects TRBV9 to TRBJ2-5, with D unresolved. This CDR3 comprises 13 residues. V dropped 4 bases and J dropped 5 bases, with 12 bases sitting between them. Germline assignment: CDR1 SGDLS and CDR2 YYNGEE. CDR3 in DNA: TGTGCCAGCAGCCCCCTAGGTATGGAGACCCAGTACTTC. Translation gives CASSPLGMETQYF. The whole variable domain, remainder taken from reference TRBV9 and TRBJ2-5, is DSGVTQTPKHLITATGQRVTLRCSPRSGDLSVYWYQQSLDQGLQFLIQYYNGEERAKGNILERFSAQQFPDLHSELNLSSLELGDSALYFCASSPLGMETQYFGPGTRLLVL.

The DNA for the CDR3 is TGTGCCAGCAGCTCAGGGCAGGACTTTGCCGGGGAGCTGTTTTTT. Protein product: CASSSGQDFAGELFF. The chain has TRBV5-4 and TRBJ2-2; D tentatively reads TRBD1 or TRBD2 (5 bases each). The CDR3 sequence is 15 residues long. V was cut by 3 bases and J by 6 bases, with 15 bases left in between. Germline V gene sequence: CDR1 SGHNT, CDR2 YYREEE (reference sequence).

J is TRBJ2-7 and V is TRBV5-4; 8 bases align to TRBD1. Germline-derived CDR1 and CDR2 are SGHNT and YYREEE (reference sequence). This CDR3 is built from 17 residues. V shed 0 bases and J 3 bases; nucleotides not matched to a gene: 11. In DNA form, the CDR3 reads TGTGCCAGCAGCTTGGTTTATGCGGCAGGGGGCAACTACGAGCAGTACTTC. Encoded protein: CASSLVYAAGGNYEQYF.

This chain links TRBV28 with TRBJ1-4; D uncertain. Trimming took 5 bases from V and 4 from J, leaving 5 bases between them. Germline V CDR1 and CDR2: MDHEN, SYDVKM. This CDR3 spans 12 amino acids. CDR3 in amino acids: CASSRLNEKLFF. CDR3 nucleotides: TGTGCCAGCAGTAGACTTAATGAAAAACTGTTTTTT.

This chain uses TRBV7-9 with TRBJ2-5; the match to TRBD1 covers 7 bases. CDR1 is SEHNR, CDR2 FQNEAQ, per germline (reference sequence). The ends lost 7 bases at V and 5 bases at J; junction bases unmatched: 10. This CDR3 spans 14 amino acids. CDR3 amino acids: CASTMTGLGETQYF. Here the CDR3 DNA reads TGTGCCAGCACCATGACAGGGCTGGGGGAGACCCAGTACTTC.

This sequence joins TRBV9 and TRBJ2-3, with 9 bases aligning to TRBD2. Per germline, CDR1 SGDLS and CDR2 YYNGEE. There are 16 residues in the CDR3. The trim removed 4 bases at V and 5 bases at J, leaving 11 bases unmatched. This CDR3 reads CASSPVPSGRIDTQYF. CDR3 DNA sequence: TGTGCCAGCAGCCCAGTCCCCAGCGGGAGGATAGATACGCAGTATTTT.

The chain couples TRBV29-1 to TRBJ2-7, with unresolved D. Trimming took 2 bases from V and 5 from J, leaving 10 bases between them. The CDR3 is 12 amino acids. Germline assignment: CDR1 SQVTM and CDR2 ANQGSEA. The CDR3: CSVEKVGNEQYF. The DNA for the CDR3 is TGCAGCGTTGAAAAGGTGGGGAACGAGCAGTACTTC.

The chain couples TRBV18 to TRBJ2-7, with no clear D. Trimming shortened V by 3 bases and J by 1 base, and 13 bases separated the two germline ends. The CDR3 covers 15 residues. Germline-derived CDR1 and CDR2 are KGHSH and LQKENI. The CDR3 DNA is TGTGCCAGCTCACCGTCGTTACTCTTGTCCTACGAGCAGTACTTC. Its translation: CASSPSLLLSYEQYF.

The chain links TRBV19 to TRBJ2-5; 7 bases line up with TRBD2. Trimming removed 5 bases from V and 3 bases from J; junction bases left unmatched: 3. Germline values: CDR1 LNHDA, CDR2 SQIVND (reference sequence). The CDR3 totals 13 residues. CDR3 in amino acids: CASSPLAEETQYF. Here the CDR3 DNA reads TGTGCCAGTAGTCCTCTAGCGGAAGAGACCCAGTACTTC.

The CDR3 here is CASSLIIGLSNQPQHF. CDR3 sequence (DNA): TGTGCCAGCAGTTTAATTATTGGGCTGAGCAATCAGCCCCAGCATTTT. J is TRBJ1-5 and V is TRBV28; D is uncertain. This CDR3 comprises 16 residues. V was pared by 2 bases and J by 1 base, with 12 bases between. Germline CDR1 and CDR2: MDHEN and SYDVKM.

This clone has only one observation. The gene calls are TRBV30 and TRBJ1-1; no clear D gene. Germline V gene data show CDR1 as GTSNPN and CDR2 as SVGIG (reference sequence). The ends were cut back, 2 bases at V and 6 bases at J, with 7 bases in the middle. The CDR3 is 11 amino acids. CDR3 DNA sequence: TGTGCCTGGAGTACGGAAGCTGAAGCTTTCTTT. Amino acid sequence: CAWSTEAEAFF.

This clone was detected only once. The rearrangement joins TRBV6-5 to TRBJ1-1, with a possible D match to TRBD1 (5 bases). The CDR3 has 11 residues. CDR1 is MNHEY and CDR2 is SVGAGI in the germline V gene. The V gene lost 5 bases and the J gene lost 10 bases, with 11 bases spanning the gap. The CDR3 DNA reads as TGTGCCAGCAGTACAGGTTTAATAGCTTTCTTT. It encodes CASSTGLIAFF.

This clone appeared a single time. The CDR3 spells CASSTGVTSETQYF. The CDR3 region has the DNA TGCGCCAGCAGTACAGGGGTTACTAGTGAGACCCAGTACTTC. The V call is TRBV5-1, the J call TRBJ2-5; 7 bases are a match to TRBD1. V gave up 5 bases and J gave up 5 bases; unmatched junction bases: 9. The germline V gene encodes CDR1 SGHRS and CDR2 YFSETQ. The CDR3 is made up of 14 amino acids.

For the CDR3, the DNA is TGCGCCAGCAGCTGGAACCCGGACAATGAGCAGTTCTTC. It is translated as CASSWNPDNEQFF. V is TRBV5-1 and J is TRBJ2-1; unclear D gene. Trimming removed 3 bases from V and 5 bases from J, with 9 bases in between. Germline lookup yields CDR1 SGHRS and CDR2 YFSETQ. The CDR3 totals 13 residues. The variable domain in full, completed from reference TRBV5-1 and TRBJ2-1, reads KAGVTQTPRYLIKTRGQQVTLSCSPISGHRSVSWYQQTPGQGLQFLFEYFSETQRNKGNFPGRFSGRQFSNSRSEMNVSTLELGDSALYLCASSWNPDNEQFFGPGTRLTVL.

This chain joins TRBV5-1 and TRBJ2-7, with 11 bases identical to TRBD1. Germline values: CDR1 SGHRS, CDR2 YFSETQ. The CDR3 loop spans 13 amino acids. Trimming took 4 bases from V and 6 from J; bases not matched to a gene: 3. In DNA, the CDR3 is TGCGCCAGCAGCGGACAGGGGGCGGGCGAGCAGTACTTC. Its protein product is CASSGQGAGEQYF.

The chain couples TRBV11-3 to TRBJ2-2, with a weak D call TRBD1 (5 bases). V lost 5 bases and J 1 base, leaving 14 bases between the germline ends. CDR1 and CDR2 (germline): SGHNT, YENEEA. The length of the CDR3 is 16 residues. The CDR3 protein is CASSHSGWGNTGELFF. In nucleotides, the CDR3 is TGTGCCAGCAGCCATTCAGGGTGGGGGAACACCGGGGAGCTGTTTTTT.

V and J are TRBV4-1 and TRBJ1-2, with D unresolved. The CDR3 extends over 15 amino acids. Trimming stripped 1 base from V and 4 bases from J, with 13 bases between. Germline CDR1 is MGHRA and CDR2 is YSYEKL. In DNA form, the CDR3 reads TGCGCCAGCAGCCAAGGGTTGGAGGGTGGCTATGGCTACACCTTC. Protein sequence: CASSQGLEGGYGYTF.

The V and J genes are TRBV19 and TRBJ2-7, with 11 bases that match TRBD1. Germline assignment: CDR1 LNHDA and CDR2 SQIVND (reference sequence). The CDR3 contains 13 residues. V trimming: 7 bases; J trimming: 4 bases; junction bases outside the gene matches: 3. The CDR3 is CASNGQGAYEQYF. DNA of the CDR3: TGTGCCAGTAATGGACAGGGGGCTTACGAGCAGTACTTC.